The 20 T cell receptor beta chains presented below share a single source sample, sequenced in a study of brain T cells in children with intractable seizures. Assay: immunoSEQ multiplex PCR; the TCRdb copy retains only in-frame clones and omits some. The table lists 340,000 or so clones, 85% to 95% of them singletons. Time point indicated: blood from clinic visit 5 months post-surgery; TSC patient then seizure free. The source was peripheral blood, collected 4 to 5 months after surgery. These receptors were collected from a boy less than two years old with tuberous sclerosis and intractable seizures.

The rearrangement joins TRBV7-9 to TRBJ1-4; no definite D call. The V and J ends lost 4 bases and 8 bases respectively, with 14 bases between them. The CDR3 totals 14 residues. Per the germline V gene, CDR1 is SEHNR and CDR2 is FQNEAQ (reference sequence). In nucleotides, the CDR3 is TGTGCCAGCAGCTCCTCCTGGGGTGGCGAAAAACTGTTTTTT. Its protein is CASSSSWGGEKLFF.

The rearrangement joins TRBV7-3 to TRBJ2-3; possible D gene TRBD2, 5 bases. V lost 8 bases and J 2 bases, leaving 11 bases between the germline ends. Germline assignment: CDR1 SGHTA and CDR2 FQGTGA. The CDR3 extends over 13 amino acids. The CDR3, as DNA: TGTGCCAGCGCGGACTCCCCCACAGATACGCAGTATTTT. The encoded protein is CASADSPTDTQYF.

The chain links TRBV9 to TRBJ2-7; 8 bases align to TRBD1. Unmatched junction bases numbered 5, after V lost 2 bases and J lost 4 bases. Germline V lookup: CDR1 SGDLS, CDR2 YYNGEE. The CDR3 has 14 residues. CDR3 nucleotides: TGTGCCAGCAGCGTCCGGGACAGGCCTTACGAGCAGTACTTC. Protein product: CASSVRDRPYEQYF.

The chain is built from TRBV13 and TRBJ1-2; no reliable D call. The CDR3 runs 14 residues. The germline gives CDR1 PRHDT, CDR2 FYEKMQ (reference sequence). V lost 1 base and J 4 bases, leaving 10 bases between the germline ends. As DNA, the CDR3 is TGTGCCAGCAGCTTAGTGGCGGCCAGCTATGGCTACACCTTC. Translation gives CASSLVAASYGYTF.

This CDR3 is CATSREGDGDYGYTF. The CDR3 bases are TGTGCCACCAGCAGAGAGGGGGATGGGGACTATGGCTACACCTTC. V is TRBV15 and J is TRBJ1-2, with D maybe TRBD1 (5 bases). The V end was cut by 0 bases, the J end by 3 bases, with 11 bases between. CDR3 size: 15 residues. Germline V gene sequence: CDR1 LNHNV, CDR2 YYDKDF (reference sequence).

The chain employs TRBV3-1 (or the pseudogene TRBV3-2) and TRBJ1-3; tentative D call: TRBD1 (6 bases). The CDR3 runs 16 residues. Germline V gene lookup returns CDR1 LGHDT and CDR2 YNNKEL (reference sequence). Trimming took off 3 bases at V and 4 bases at J, with 16 bases between the two ends. CDR3 nucleotide sequence: TGTGCCAGCAGCCACGGGGGCATGGGGACGGGAAACACCATATATTTT. It is translated as CASSHGGMGTGNTIYF.

CDR3: CASSFGTQGLDNSPLHF. CDR3 in DNA: TGTGCCAGCAGTTTCGGGACACAGGGCCTAGATAATTCACCCCTCCACTTT. This sequence joins TRBV28 and TRBJ1-6; perhaps TRBD1 as D (6 bases). In germline, CDR1 is MDHEN, CDR2 SYDVKM. The ends were cut back, 3 bases at V and 5 bases at J, with 17 bases in the middle. This CDR3 contains 17 residues.

The rearrangement uses TRBV9 and TRBJ1-5; 7 positions agree with TRBD1. The V segment lost 2 bases and the J segment 7 bases; nucleotides outside the gene matches: 18. Germline-derived CDR1 and CDR2 are SGDLS and YYNGEE. The CDR3 totals 18 residues. CDR3 residues: CASSVWKEGASFGQPQHF. As DNA, the CDR3 is TGTGCCAGCAGCGTTTGGAAGGAGGGGGCCTCTTTCGGCCAGCCCCAGCATTTT. Full variable domain (missing parts from reference TRBV9 and TRBJ1-5): DSGVTQTPKHLITATGQRVTLRCSPRSGDLSVYWYQQSLDQGLQFLIQYYNGEERAKGNILERFSAQQFPDLHSELNLSSLELGDSALYFCASSVWKEGASFGQPQHFGDGTRLSIL.

The J gene is TRBJ1-2, the V gene TRBV19; D unclear. Trimming pared 1 base from V and 0 bases from J, leaving 12 bases between. Germline V CDR1 and CDR2: LNHDA, SQIVND (reference sequence). The CDR3 runs 16 residues. The CDR3 DNA reads TGTGCCAGTAGTATAGTCCAGGAATGGCCTAACTATGGCTACACCTTC. Its translation: CASSIVQEWPNYGYTF.

The chain couples TRBV3-1 (or the pseudogene TRBV3-2) to TRBJ2-3, with 10 nucleotides matching TRBD2. J was trimmed by 5 bases and V by 5 bases; bases with no gene match: 4. The CDR3 has 14 amino acids. The V gene's germline CDR1 is LGHDT and CDR2 YNNKEL (reference sequence). CDR3 in amino acids: CASSYSGGKDTQYF. The DNA of the CDR3 is TGTGCCAGCAGCTATAGCGGGGGGAAAGATACGCAGTATTTT.

The chain couples TRBV15 to TRBJ1-2; 8 bases match TRBD1. Germline trimming cut 5 bases from V and 4 bases from J; bases unmatched to any gene: 12. The CDR3 spans 16 residues. Germline V gene lookup returns CDR1 LNHNV and CDR2 YYDKDF (reference sequence). The CDR3 DNA reads TGTGCCACCAGCGGGAGCTTGACAGGGGAGGTCTATGGCTACACCTTC. Its translation is CATSGSLTGEVYGYTF.

The genes are TRBV9 and TRBJ2-5, with 14 bases matching TRBD2. The CDR3 loop spans 16 amino acids. The germline gives CDR1 SGDLS, CDR2 YYNGEE. The V gene end was trimmed by 4 bases and the J gene end by 5 bases; junction bases not matched to a gene: 7. In nucleotides, the CDR3 is TGTGCCAGCAGCCCACGACTAGCGGGAGGGCCCGAGACCCAGTACTTC. Translated, it gives CASSPRLAGGPETQYF. Supplemented by reference TRBV9 and TRBJ2-5, the full variable domain reads DSGVTQTPKHLITATGQRVTLRCSPRSGDLSVYWYQQSLDQGLQFLIQYYNGEERAKGNILERFSAQQFPDLHSELNLSSLELGDSALYFCASSPRLAGGPETQYFGPGTRLLVL.

The CDR3 reads CASSSWDRATDTQYF. The CDR3 region has the DNA TGTGCCAGCAGCAGCTGGGACAGGGCCACAGATACGCAGTATTTT. The V call is TRBV9, the J call TRBJ2-3; 9 bases fit TRBD1. The CDR3 sequence is 15 residues long. Germline V gene data show CDR1 as SGDLS and CDR2 as YYNGEE. V dropped 4 bases and J dropped 2; count of bases not matched to a gene: 5.

The chain recombines TRBV5-6 with TRBJ2-7; D perhaps matches TRBD1 (6 bases). Trimming stripped 3 bases from V and 3 bases from J, with 10 bases between. This CDR3 contains 13 residues. CDR1 and CDR2 from the germline V gene are SGHDT and YYEEEE. The CDR3 region has the DNA TGTGCCAGCAGCTCATCGGACAGCTACGAGCAGTACTTC. Amino acid sequence: CASSSSDSYEQYF.

The rearrangement joins TRBV19 to TRBJ1-2; possible D gene TRBD1, 6 bases. V was clipped by 7 bases and J by 4 bases, with 13 bases between them. The CDR3 loop spans 13 amino acids. Looked up from germline, CDR1 is LNHDA and CDR2 is SQIVND (reference sequence). CDR3 protein: CASNKQGAYGYTF. CDR3 sequence (DNA): TGTGCCAGTAATAAACAGGGCGCCTATGGCTACACCTTC.

Concerning this clone: The sample holds other DNA sequences that translate to the same CDR3. V is TRBV5-1 and J is TRBJ1-2; D is possibly TRBD1 (6 bases). Germline loops: CDR1 SGHRS, CDR2 YFSETQ. CDR3 length: 14 amino acids. V lost 4 bases, J lost 2 bases, and 12 bases lay in between. CDR3 sequence reads: CASSLSGTNYGYTF. The CDR3 nucleotides are TGCGCCAGCAGCCTCTCAGGGACAAACTATGGCTACACCTTC.

This sequence joins TRBV7-3 and TRBJ2-1; 11 bases are a match to TRBD2. Germline CDR1 is SGHTA and CDR2 is FQGTGA. The CDR3 runs 15 residues. J gave up 9 bases and V 2 bases, and 6 bases lay outside the gene matches. In DNA, the CDR3 is TGTGCCAGCAGCTTAGTAGCGGGGGGGCCGTCTGAGCAGTTCTTC. Protein sequence: CASSLVAGGPSEQFF.

CDR3 DNA sequence: TGTGCCAGCAGCTTCAATTGGGGAAATCAGCCCCAGCATTTT. Translating it yields CASSFNWGNQPQHF. The chain uses TRBV6-5 and TRBJ1-5; D unclear. This CDR3 is built from 14 residues. Germline values: CDR1 MNHEY, CDR2 SVGAGI. V lost 6 bases and J lost 4, with 13 bases in between.

The chain carries TRBV9 and TRBJ2-1, with D possibly being TRBD1 (6 bases). V was trimmed by 0 bases and J by 2 bases, leaving 6 bases between them. CDR3 length equals 14 residues. Germline CDR1 is SGDLS and CDR2 is YYNGEE. The CDR3 region has the DNA TGTGCCAGCAGCGTAGGGACAGCCTACAATGAGCAGTTCTTC. It translates to CASSVGTAYNEQFF.

The chain recombines TRBV2 with TRBJ1-1, with D perhaps matching TRBD1 (6 bases). Deletions cut 8 bases from V and 1 base from J, with 14 bases between. The CDR3 contains 14 residues. Germline lookup yields CDR1 SNHLY and CDR2 FYNNEI. This CDR3 is CASDDRWQNTEAFF. For the CDR3, the DNA is TGTGCCAGCGATGACAGGTGGCAGAACACTGAAGCTTTCTTT.